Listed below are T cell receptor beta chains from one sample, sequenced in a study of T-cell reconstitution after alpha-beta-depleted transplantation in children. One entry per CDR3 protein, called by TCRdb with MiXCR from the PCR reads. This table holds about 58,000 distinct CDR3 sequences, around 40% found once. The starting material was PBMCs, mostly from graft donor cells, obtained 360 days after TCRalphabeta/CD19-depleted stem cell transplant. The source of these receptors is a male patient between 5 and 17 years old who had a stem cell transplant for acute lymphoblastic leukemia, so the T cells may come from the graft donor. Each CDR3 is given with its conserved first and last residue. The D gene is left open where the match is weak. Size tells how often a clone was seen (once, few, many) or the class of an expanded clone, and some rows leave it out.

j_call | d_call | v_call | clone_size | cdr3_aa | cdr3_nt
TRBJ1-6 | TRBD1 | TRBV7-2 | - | CASSSTGGIDSPLHF | TGTGCCAGCAGCTCTACAGGGGGAATTGATTCACCCCTCCACTTT
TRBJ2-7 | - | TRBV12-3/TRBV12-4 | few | CASSFRPPEDEQYF | TGTGCCAGCAGTTTCCGGCCGCCGGAGGACGAGCAGTACTTC
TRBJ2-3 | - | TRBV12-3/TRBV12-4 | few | CASSFRDGTDTQYF | TGTGCCAGCAGTTTCCGGGACGGCACAGATACGCAGTATTTT
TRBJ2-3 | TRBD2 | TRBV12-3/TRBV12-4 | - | CASSLDPLAAFRETQYF | TGTGCCAGCAGTTTAGACCCGCTAGCGGCCTTCAGGGAGACGCAGTATTTT
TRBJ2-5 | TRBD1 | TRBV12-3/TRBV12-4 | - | CASGAPGQEETQYF | TGTGCCAGCGGGGCCCCGGGACAGGAAGAGACCCAGTACTTC
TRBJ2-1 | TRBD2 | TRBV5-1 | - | CASSLLIAGGEYEQFF | TGCGCCAGCAGCTTACTTATAGCGGGGGGAGAATATGAGCAGTTCTTC
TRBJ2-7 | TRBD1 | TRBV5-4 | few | CASSMGQAVYEQYF | TGTGCCAGCAGCATGGGACAGGCAGTCTACGAGCAGTACTTC
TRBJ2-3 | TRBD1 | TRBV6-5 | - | CASSYSTGTDTQYF | TGTGCCAGCAGTTACTCGACAGGGACAGATACGCAGTATTTT
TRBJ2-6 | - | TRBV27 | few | CASSLFPGANVLTF | TGTGCCAGCAGTCTCTTCCCTGGGGCCAACGTCCTGACTTTC
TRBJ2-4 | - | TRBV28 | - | CASRPMGQNIQYF | TGTGCCAGCAGGCCCATGGGTCAAAACATTCAGTACTTC
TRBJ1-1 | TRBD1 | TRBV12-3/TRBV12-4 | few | CASSNAGQGDTEAFF | TGTGCCAGCAGTAACGCGGGACAGGGGGACACTGAAGCTTTCTTT
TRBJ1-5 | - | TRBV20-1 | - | CSARVPDQPQHF | TGCAGTGCTAGAGTACCTGATCAGCCCCAGCATTTT
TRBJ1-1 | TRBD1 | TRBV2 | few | CATSKGQRNTEAFF | TGTGCCACCTCAAAGGGACAGAGGAACACTGAAGCTTTCTTT
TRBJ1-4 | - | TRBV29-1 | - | CSVEDPDSKKLFF | TGCAGCGTTGAAGATCCGGACAGTAAAAAACTGTTTTTT
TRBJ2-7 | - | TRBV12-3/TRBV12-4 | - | CASSILTGSSYEQYF | TGTGCCAGCAGCATACTTACAGGGAGCTCCTACGAGCAGTACTTC
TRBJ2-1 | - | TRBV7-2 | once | CASSSLTRSYNEQFF | TGTGCCAGCAGCTCGTTGACTCGCTCCTACAATGAGCAGTTCTTC
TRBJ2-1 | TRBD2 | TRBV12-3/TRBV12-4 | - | CASSFSSGSYNEQFF | TGTGCCAGCAGTTTTTCTAGCGGGTCCTACAATGAGCAGTTCTTC
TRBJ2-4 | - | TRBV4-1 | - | CASSQAPGVVWDIQYF | TGCGCCAGCAGCCAAGCCCCAGGGGTTGTGTGGGACATTCAGTACTTC
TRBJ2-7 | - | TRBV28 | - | CASSSPPGQQYF | TGTGCCAGCAGCTCACCTCCGGGACAGCAGTACTTC
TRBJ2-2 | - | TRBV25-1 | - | CASSEGRTDGELFF | TGTGCCAGCAGTGAGGGACGGACTGACGGGGAGCTGTTTTTT
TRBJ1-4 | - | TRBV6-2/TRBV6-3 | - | CASSFEGTPNEKLFF | TGTGCCAGCAGTTTTGAGGGGACGCCTAATGAAAAACTGTTTTTT
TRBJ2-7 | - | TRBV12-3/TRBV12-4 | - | CASSLMGGDTYEQYF | TGTGCCAGCAGTTTAATGGGGGGGGACACCTACGAGCAGTACTTC
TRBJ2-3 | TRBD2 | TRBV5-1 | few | CASRPGTSSADTQYF | TGCGCCAGCAGACCCGGGACTAGCTCCGCAGATACGCAGTATTTT
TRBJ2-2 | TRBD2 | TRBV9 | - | CASSVFAGGPSTGELFF | TGTGCCAGCAGCGTATTTGCGGGAGGGCCGAGCACCGGGGAGCTGTTTTTT
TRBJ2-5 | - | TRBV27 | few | CASSLSDQETQYF | TGTGCCAGCAGTTTATCAGACCAAGAGACCCAGTACTTC
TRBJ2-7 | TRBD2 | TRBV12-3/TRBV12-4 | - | CASSLAGGADYEQYF | TGTGCCAGCAGTTTAGCCGGGGGGGCCGATTACGAGCAGTACTTC
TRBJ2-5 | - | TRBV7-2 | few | CASSWNRAETQYF | TGTGCCAGCAGCTGGAACAGGGCGGAGACCCAGTACTTC
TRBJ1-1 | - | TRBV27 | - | CASSLSSHTEAFF | TGTGCCAGCAGTTTATCATCCCACACTGAAGCTTTCTTT
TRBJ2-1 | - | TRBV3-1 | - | CASSQAEGWFF | TGTGCCAGCAGCCAGGCGGAGGGGTGGTTCTTC
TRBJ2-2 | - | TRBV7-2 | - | CASSYGYAGELFF | TGTGCCAGCAGCTATGGCTATGCCGGGGAGCTGTTTTTT
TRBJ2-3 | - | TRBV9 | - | CASSERGGTDTQYF | TGTGCCAGCAGCGAGAGGGGGGGCACAGATACGCAGTATTTT
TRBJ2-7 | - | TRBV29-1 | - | CSVVVSAEQYF | TGCAGCGTTGTTGTAAGTGCCGAGCAGTACTTC
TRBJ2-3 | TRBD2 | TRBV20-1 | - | CSAWSPAGKSTDTQYF | TGCAGTGCTTGGAGCCCAGCGGGAAAAAGCACAGATACGCAGTATTTT
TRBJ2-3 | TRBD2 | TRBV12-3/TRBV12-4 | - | CASSTSGRAIVGTDTQYF | TGTGCCAGCAGCACTAGCGGGAGGGCGATTGTAGGTACAGATACGCAGTATTTT
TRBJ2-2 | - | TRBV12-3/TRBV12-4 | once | CASSNRDTGELFF | TGTGCCAGCAGTAACAGGGACACCGGGGAGCTGTTTTTT
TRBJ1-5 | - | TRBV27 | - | CASSLQGGHQPQHF | TGTGCCAGCAGTTTACAGGGAGGGCATCAGCCCCAGCATTTT
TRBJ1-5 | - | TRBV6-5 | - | CASSYTGGSQHF | TGTGCCAGCAGTTACACTGGGGGGTCCCAGCATTTT
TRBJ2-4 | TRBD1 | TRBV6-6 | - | CASSSGQGRDRYF | TGTGCCAGCAGCTCTGGACAGGGAAGGGATCGGTACTTC
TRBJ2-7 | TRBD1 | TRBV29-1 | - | CSVARQGSYEQYF | TGCAGCGTTGCGAGACAGGGGAGTTACGAGCAGTACTTC
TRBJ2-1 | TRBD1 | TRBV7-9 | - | CASTPTGNQFF | TGTGCCAGCACCCCGACAGGGAACCAGTTCTTC
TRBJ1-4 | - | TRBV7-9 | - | CASRDSATNEKLFF | TGTGCCAGCAGAGACAGTGCAACTAATGAAAAACTGTTTTTT
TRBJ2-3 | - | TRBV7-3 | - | CASSPEGDTQYF | TGTGCCAGCAGCCCTGAGGGAGATACGCAGTATTTT
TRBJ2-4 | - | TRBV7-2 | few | CASSLRQGRPNIQYF | TGTGCCAGCAGCTTACGCCAGGGGCGTCCGAACATTCAGTACTTC
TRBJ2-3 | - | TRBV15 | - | CATSRVRLQGFTDTQYF | TGTGCCACCAGCAGAGTCCGGTTACAGGGTTTCACAGATACGCAGTATTTT
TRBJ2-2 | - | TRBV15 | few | CATSRDLGGLINTGELFF | TGTGCCACCAGCAGAGACTTGGGGGGCCTAATCAACACCGGGGAGCTGTTTTTT
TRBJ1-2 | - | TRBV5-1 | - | CASSFDLSVYGYTF | TGCGCCAGCAGCTTTGACTTGTCCGTTTATGGCTACACCTTC
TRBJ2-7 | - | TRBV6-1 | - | CASSPLRLLPSYEQYF | TGTGCCAGCAGTCCACTCAGACTTCTTCCCTCCTACGAGCAGTACTTC